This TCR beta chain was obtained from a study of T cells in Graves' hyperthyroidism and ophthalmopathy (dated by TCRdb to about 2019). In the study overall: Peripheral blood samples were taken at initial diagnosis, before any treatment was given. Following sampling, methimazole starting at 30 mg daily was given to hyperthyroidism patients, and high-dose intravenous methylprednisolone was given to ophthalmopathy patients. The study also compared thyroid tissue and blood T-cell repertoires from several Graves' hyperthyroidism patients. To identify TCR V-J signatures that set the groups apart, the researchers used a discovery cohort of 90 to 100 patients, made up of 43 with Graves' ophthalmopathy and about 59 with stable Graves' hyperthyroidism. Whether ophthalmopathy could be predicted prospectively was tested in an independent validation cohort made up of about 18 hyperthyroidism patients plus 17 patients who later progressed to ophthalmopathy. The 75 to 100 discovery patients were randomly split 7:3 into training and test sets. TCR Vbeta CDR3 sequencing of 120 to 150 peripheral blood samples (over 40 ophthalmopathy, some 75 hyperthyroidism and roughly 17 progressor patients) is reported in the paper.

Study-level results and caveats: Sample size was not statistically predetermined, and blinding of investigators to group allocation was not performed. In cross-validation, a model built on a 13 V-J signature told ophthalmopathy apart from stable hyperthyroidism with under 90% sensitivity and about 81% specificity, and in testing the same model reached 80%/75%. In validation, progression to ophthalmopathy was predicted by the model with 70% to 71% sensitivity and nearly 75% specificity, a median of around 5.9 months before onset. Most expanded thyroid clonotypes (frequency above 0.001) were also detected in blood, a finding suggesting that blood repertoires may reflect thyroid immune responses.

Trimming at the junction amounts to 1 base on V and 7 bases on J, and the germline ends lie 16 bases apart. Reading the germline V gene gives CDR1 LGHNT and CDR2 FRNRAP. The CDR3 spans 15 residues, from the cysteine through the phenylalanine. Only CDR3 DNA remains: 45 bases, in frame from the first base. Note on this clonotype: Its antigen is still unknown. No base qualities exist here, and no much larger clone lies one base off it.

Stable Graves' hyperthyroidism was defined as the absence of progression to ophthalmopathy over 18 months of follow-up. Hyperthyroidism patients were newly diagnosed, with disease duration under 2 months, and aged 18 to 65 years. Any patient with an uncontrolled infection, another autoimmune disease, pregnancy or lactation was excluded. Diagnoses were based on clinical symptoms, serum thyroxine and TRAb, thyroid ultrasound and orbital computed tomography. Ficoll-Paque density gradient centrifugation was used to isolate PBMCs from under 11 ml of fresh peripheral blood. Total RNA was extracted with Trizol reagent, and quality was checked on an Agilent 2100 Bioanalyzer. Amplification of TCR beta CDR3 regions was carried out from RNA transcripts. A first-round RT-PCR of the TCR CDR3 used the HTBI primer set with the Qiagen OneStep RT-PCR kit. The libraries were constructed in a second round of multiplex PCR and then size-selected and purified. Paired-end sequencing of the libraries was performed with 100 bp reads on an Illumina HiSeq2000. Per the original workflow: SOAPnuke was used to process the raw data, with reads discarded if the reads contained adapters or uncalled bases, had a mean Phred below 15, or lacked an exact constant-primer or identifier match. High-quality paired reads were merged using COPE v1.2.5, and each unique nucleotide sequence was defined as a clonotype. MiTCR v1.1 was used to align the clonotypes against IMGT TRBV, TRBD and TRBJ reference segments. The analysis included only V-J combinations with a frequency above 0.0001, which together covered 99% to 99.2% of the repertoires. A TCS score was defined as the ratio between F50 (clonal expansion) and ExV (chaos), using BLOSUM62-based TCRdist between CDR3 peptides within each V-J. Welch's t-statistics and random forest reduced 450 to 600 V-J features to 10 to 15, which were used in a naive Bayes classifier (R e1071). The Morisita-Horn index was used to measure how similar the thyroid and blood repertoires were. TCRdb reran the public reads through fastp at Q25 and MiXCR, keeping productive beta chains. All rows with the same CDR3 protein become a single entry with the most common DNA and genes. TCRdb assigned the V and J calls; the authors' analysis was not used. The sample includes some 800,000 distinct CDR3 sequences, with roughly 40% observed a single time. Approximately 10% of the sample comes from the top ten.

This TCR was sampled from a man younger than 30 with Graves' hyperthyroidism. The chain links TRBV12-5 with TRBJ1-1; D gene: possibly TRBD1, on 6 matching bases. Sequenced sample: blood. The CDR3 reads CASGLDIQDSDEAFF. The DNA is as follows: TGTGCTAGTGGTTTGGACATACAGGACAGTGATGAAGCTTTCTTT.